The present entry profiles one T cell receptor beta chain with its context. This CDR3 spans 13 amino acids. V was pared by 0 bases and J by 3 bases, with 5 bases between. The germline gives CDR1 MNHEY, CDR2 SVGEGT. TCRdb processed the 5' RACE reads anew with MiXCR; each CDR3 protein has one entry. The data hold tens of thousands of distinct CDR3 sequences, with roughly a tenth observed a single time. This sample is part of a study of early T cells in non-severe SARS-CoV-2 infection. This chain uses TRBV6-2 or TRBV6-3 with TRBJ1-1; D remains ambiguous. The starting material was whole blood, obtained at baseline. The sequence came from an adult who was a healthcare worker with PCR-confirmed SARS-CoV-2 infection or an uninfected control (not recorded which). In DNA, the CDR3 is TGTGCCAGCAGTTACTCGATGCACACTGAAGCTTTCTTT. Its protein product is CASSYSMHTEAFF.